The next 28 T cell receptor beta chains were all read from a single sample in a study of CD8+ T cells in alopecia areata. Treatment defined: oral pan-JAK inhibitor, 5-10 mg twice daily. RNA was isolated and reverse transcribed to cDNA, the sequencing template. Some clones are missing from TCRdb's copy, which holds only in-frame ones; the method was immunoSEQ multiplex PCR. The table shows 90,000 or so clones, with around 47% occurring only once. Sequenced here: CD8+ T cells sorted from blood, sampled at week 24, from a patient treated with tofacitinib. These receptors all stem from a human donor with alopecia areata.

This clone was detected a few times. The chain couples TRBV7-9 to TRBJ2-1; D not resolved. The CDR3 totals 13 residues. Germline CDR1 and CDR2: SEHNR and FQNEAQ (reference sequence). V lost 3 bases and J lost 8, with 11 bases in between. The CDR3 is CASSFGQPDEQFF. The DNA of the CDR3 is TGTGCCAGCAGCTTCGGTCAACCGGATGAGCAGTTCTTC.

This clone has more than one count but fewer than ten. The V gene is TRBV6-1, the J gene TRBJ2-7, with unresolved D. V gave up 6 bases and J gave up 3 bases, with 18 bases separating them. Per the germline V gene, CDR1 is MNHNS and CDR2 is SASEGT. The length of the CDR3 is 15 residues. The CDR3 DNA follows: TGTGCCAGCAGCCCACTCCCCGGTAGCATCTACGAGCAGTACTTC. This sequence encodes CASSPLPGSIYEQYF.

The chain is built from TRBV27 and TRBJ2-7, with D perhaps being TRBD1 or TRBD2 (5 bases each). With 4 bases removed from V and 1 base from J, the gap between germline ends came to 11 bases. Per germline, CDR1 MNHEY and CDR2 SMNVEV (reference sequence). The CDR3 extends over 14 amino acids. The CDR3 sequence is CASSSRDGSYEQYF. Written as DNA, the CDR3 is TGTGCCAGCAGTTCCCGGGACGGGTCCTACGAGCAGTACTTC.

This clone was counted a few times. The chain combines TRBV7-2 with TRBJ2-1, with D hard to call. The length of the CDR3 is 12 residues. V was clipped by 8 bases and J by 1 base, with 6 bases between them. Per germline, CDR1 SGHTA and CDR2 FQGNSA. The CDR3 DNA is TGTGCCAGCCTAAAGTCCTACAATGAGCAGTTCTTC. Translation gives CASLKSYNEQFF.

This clone occurred a few times. The J gene is TRBJ2-1, the V gene TRBV7-2; D call uncertain. The CDR3 is made up of 13 amino acids. V was clipped by 3 bases and J by 5 bases, with 8 bases between them. From germline, CDR1 is SGHTA and CDR2 FQGNSA. The CDR3 loop is CASSFYLNNEQFF. The CDR3 coding sequence is TGTGCCAGCAGCTTTTATCTAAACAATGAGCAGTTCTTC.

This clone was counted a few times. J is TRBJ2-7 and V is TRBV30; 7 bases fit TRBD1. The CDR3 runs 15 residues. With 2 bases clipped from V and 7 bases from J, the junction kept 14 bases outside the gene matches. CDR1 and CDR2 from the germline V gene are GTSNPN and SVGIG (reference sequence). Written as DNA, the CDR3 is TGTGCCTGGAGTTCCCTAGGACAGGCATTGGGTGAGCAGTACTTC. Protein: CAWSSLGQALGEQYF.

This clone was counted only a few times. J is TRBJ1-2 and V is TRBV10-3; D is unclear. The CDR3 length is 14 residues. Trimming left V 4 bases short and J 0 bases short, with 9 bases between. Per germline, CDR1 ENHRY and CDR2 SYGVKD. CDR3 region: CAISGALANYGYTF. As DNA, the CDR3 is TGTGCCATCAGTGGGGCACTCGCTAACTATGGCTACACCTTC.

V is TRBV2 and J is TRBJ2-1, with D possibly called TRBD1 or TRBD2 (5 bases each). The CDR3 is 17 residues long. From germline, CDR1 is SNHLY and CDR2 FYNNEI. The V and J ends lost 0 bases and 7 bases respectively, with 19 bases between them. CDR3 residues: CASSEAFGTPQGNEQFF. CDR3 sequence (DNA): TGTGCCAGCAGTGAAGCTTTCGGGACCCCCCAGGGTAATGAGCAGTTCTTC.

This clone was seen a handful of times. The chain recombines TRBV29-1 with TRBJ2-3; D unresolved. Trimming cost V 6 bases and J 2 bases, with 27 bases left between them. This CDR3 contains 18 residues. CDR1 is SQVTM and CDR2 is ANQGSEA in the germline V gene. The CDR3 DNA reads as TGCAGCGTGCCCGGTATTGCAGGTGATATCTCATACACAGATACGCAGTATTTT. Protein product: CSVPGIAGDISYTDTQYF.

J is TRBJ2-1 and V is TRBV2; TRBD2 matches at 9 bases. The germline V gene encodes CDR1 SNHLY and CDR2 FYNNEI. V lost 6 bases, J lost 3 bases, and 9 bases stayed unmatched. This CDR3 has 16 amino acids. CDR3 region: CASRSTGTSFYNEQFF. Written as DNA, the CDR3 is TGTGCCAGCAGATCAACCGGGACTAGCTTCTACAATGAGCAGTTCTTC.

The chain carries TRBV29-1 and TRBJ2-1; D is undetermined. Trimming shortened V by 7 bases and J by 9 bases, and 10 bases separated the two germline ends. Germline V gene lookup returns CDR1 SQVTM and CDR2 ANQGSEA. The CDR3 totals 10 residues. The CDR3 here is CSAKSGEQFF. CDR3 bases: TGCAGCGCGAAGAGTGGTGAGCAGTTCTTC.

This clone was recorded at least ten times. The chain uses TRBV4-3 and TRBJ1-1; D is unresolved. Germline V gene data show CDR1 as LGHNA and CDR2 as YSLEER. The CDR3 runs 12 residues. The ends were cut back, 6 bases at V and 1 base at J, with 6 bases in the middle. The CDR3 protein is CASSSPNTEAFF. CDR3 DNA: TGCGCCAGCAGTTCCCCGAACACTGAAGCTTTCTTT.

This clone occurred many times. Just one base apart from a much larger clone, this may be a read error. This sample also contains other DNA sequences that code for the same CDR3. V usage is TRBV9 and J usage is TRBJ1-5; perhaps TRBD1 as D (6 bases). The CDR3 is 14 amino acids. Germline V gene data show CDR1 as SGDLS and CDR2 as YYNGEE. This CDR3 is CARSGGGSNQPQHF. The CDR3 DNA is TGTGCCCGCAGCGGGGGGGGCAGCAATCAGCCCCAGCATTTT.

This clone has a handful of counts. The chain carries TRBV28 and TRBJ1-5; 7 positions agree with TRBD1. The V gene end was trimmed by 8 bases and the J gene end by 4 bases; junction bases not matched to a gene: 5. The CDR3 has 13 residues. The germline V gene has CDR1 MDHEN and CDR2 SYDVKM. CDR3 nucleotides: TGTGCCAGCGGCGAGACAGGGAATCAGCCCCAGCATTTT. This sequence encodes CASGETGNQPQHF.

V usage is TRBV29-1 and J usage is TRBJ2-1, with 7 bases identical to TRBD2. J was trimmed by 4 bases and V by 6 bases; bases with no gene match: 12. Germline loops: CDR1 SQVTM, CDR2 ANQGSEA. CDR3 size: 15 residues. CDR3 loop: CSVHSSLAEYNEQFF. CDR3 nucleotide sequence: TGCAGCGTCCACTCGTCCCTAGCGGAATACAATGAGCAGTTCTTC.

The chain uses TRBV9 and TRBJ2-1; 9 positions agree with TRBD2. The germline V gene encodes CDR1 SGDLS and CDR2 YYNGEE. CDR3 length equals 16 residues. The trim removed 3 bases at V and 0 bases at J, leaving 4 bases unmatched. The DNA for the CDR3 is TGTGCCAGCAGCGCGACTAGCGGTAGCTCCTACAATGAGCAGTTCTTC. Its protein is CASSATSGSSYNEQFF.

The chain is built from TRBV4-1 and TRBJ1-5; no firm D call. The CDR3 length is 15 residues. CDR1 is MGHRA and CDR2 is YSYEKL in the germline V gene. Trimming took off 4 bases at V and 2 bases at J, with 12 bases between the two ends. In nucleotides, the CDR3 is TGCGCCAGCAGCCCCGGCCGAATGGGCAATCAGCCCCAGCATTTT. This codes for CASSPGRMGNQPQHF.

In regard to this clone: Other nucleotide sequences from this sample produce the same CDR3. The chain uses TRBV19 and TRBJ1-1; D remains ambiguous. The CDR3 extends over 13 amino acids. Looked up from germline, CDR1 is LNHDA and CDR2 is SQIVND (reference sequence). Trimming removed 3 bases from V and 0 bases from J, with 5 bases in between. CDR3 coding DNA: TGTGCCAGTAGTATCGGGGTGAACACTGAAGCTTTCTTT. The encoded protein is CASSIGVNTEAFF.

This clone was counted a few times. This rearrangement joins TRBV19 to TRBJ1-5; D gene uncertain. This CDR3 is built from 13 residues. Trimming shortened V by 6 bases and J by 6 bases, and 12 bases separated the two germline ends. Germline values: CDR1 LNHDA, CDR2 SQIVND (reference sequence). The CDR3, as DNA: TGTGCCAGTAGGGGAGAGTTGCTTCAGCCCCAGCATTTT. Protein sequence: CASRGELLQPQHF.

A few counts support this clone. V usage is TRBV19 and J usage is TRBJ2-3; D may be TRBD1 or TRBD2 (6 bases each). The ends were cut back, 9 bases at V and 2 bases at J, with 18 bases in the middle. This CDR3 is 15 amino acids long. Germline V lookup: CDR1 LNHDA, CDR2 SQIVND (reference sequence). CDR3 residues: CASSPRGEFTDTQYF. Written as DNA, the CDR3 is TGTGCCAGCTCCCCGAGGGGGGAATTCACAGATACGCAGTATTTT.

The rearrangement joins TRBV9 to TRBJ1-5; no reliable D call. The germline V gene has CDR1 SGDLS and CDR2 YYNGEE. The CDR3 length is 14 residues. The V end lost 0 bases, the J end lost 0 bases, and 4 bases lay between the germline ends. The CDR3 nucleotides read TGTGCCAGCAGCGTAGGGGATAGCAATCAGCCCCAGCATTTT. Amino acid sequence: CASSVGDSNQPQHF.

The J gene is TRBJ2-3, the V gene TRBV6-5; 9 nucleotides line up with TRBD2. Germline V CDR1 and CDR2: MNHEY, SVGAGI. The CDR3 is 14 amino acids. V lost 7 bases and J lost 6; bases outside the gene matches: 8. DNA of the CDR3: TGTGCCAGCATAGGGCGGGAGGGCAGTGATACGCAGTATTTT. This codes for CASIGREGSDTQYF.

The chain recombines TRBV14 with TRBJ2-1; D perhaps matches TRBD2 (5 bases). Germline V gene lookup returns CDR1 SGHDN and CDR2 FVKESK. The CDR3 extends over 14 amino acids. Trimming took off 6 bases at V and 0 bases at J, with 9 bases between the two ends. The CDR3 region is CASSTGSSYNEQFF. As DNA, the CDR3 is TGTGCCAGCAGTACGGGGAGCTCCTACAATGAGCAGTTCTTC.

The chain uses TRBV5-4 and TRBJ2-7; no definite D call. CDR3 length: 15 residues. Trimming took 0 bases from V and 4 from J, leaving 14 bases between them. CDR1 SGHNT and CDR2 YYREEE come from the germline V gene (reference sequence). CDR3 region: CASSLARQVPYEQYF. CDR3 nucleotides: TGTGCCAGCAGCTTGGCACGGCAGGTCCCTTACGAGCAGTACTTC.

The rearrangement uses TRBV30 and TRBJ2-4, with TRBD2 matching over 13 bases. From germline, CDR1 is GTSNPN and CDR2 SVGIG (reference sequence). This CDR3 has 18 residues. The V gene end was trimmed by 4 bases and the J gene end by 1 base; junction bases not matched to a gene: 10. CDR3 nucleotide sequence: TGTGCCTGGATATCTCGGACTAGCGGGGGTCGGGCCAAAAACATTCAGTACTTC. Translation gives CAWISRTSGGRAKNIQYF.

This chain joins TRBV4-2 and TRBJ2-5, with D perhaps TRBD1 (5 bases). This CDR3 contains 14 residues. In germline, CDR1 is LGHNA, CDR2 YNFKEQ. Trimming cost V 2 bases and J 3 bases, with 10 bases left between them. Here the CDR3 DNA reads TGTGCCAGCAGCCAAAGTCTCAGGGAAGAGACCCAGTACTTC. It yields the protein CASSQSLREETQYF.

The DNA of the CDR3 is TGTGCCAGCAGCTTAAGAGGGGGCCTAGCCATCTACGAGCAGTACTTC. Translating gives CASSLRGGLAIYEQYF. This chain joins TRBV7-8 and TRBJ2-7, with 7 positions matching TRBD1. Germline V CDR1 and CDR2: SGHVS, FQNEAQ. There are 16 residues in the CDR3. V gave up 2 bases and J gave up 3 bases; unmatched junction bases: 10.

This clone was found a few times. V is TRBV4-1 and J is TRBJ2-7; TRBD2 matches 15 bases. The CDR3 runs 15 residues. Germline V gene data show CDR1 as MGHRA and CDR2 as YSYEKL. The J segment lost 7 bases and the V segment lost 1 base, leaving 2 bases of the junction unmatched. The CDR3 DNA sequence: TGCGCCAGCAGCCAAGGGACTAGCGGGAGGGGAGAGCAGTACTTC. It yields the protein CASSQGTSGRGEQYF.